The 32 T cell receptor beta chains given below trace back to one sample, sequenced in a study of T cells in Graves' hyperthyroidism and ophthalmopathy. TCR beta CDR3 sequences were amplified from RNA transcripts. The TCR CDR3 was amplified in a first-round RT-PCR using the HTBI primer set. TCRdb itself ran the multiplex PCR reads through MiXCR, one entry per CDR3 protein. The data contain about 460,000 distinct CDR3 sequences, around a fifth of them singletons. Sequencing was done on a sample of blood. These receptors originate from a woman in her sixties or seventies with Graves' ophthalmopathy.

This clonotype was seen many times. The rearrangement joins TRBV12-3 or TRBV12-4 to TRBJ2-2; TRBD2 matches 13 bases. After removal of 6 bases from V and 11 bases from J, the junction contained 6 bases not matched to a gene. The CDR3 loop spans 14 amino acids. For the CDR3, the DNA is TGTGCCAGCAGCCAGACTAGCGGGGGGTTAGAGCTGTTTTTT. Translating gives CASSQTSGGLELFF.

This clonotype has a count of ten or more. The J gene is TRBJ2-1, the V gene TRBV12-3 or TRBV12-4; D unresolved. The CDR3 spans 13 residues. V was clipped by 2 bases and J by 4 bases, with 6 bases between them. In DNA form, the CDR3 reads TGTGCCAGCAGTTTATCAGCTTACAATGAGCAGTTCTTC. Translated, it gives CASSLSAYNEQFF.

In this sample, this clonotype turned up a few times. The V call is TRBV3-1, the J call TRBJ1-2; D unclear. The CDR3 has 12 residues. In germline, CDR1 is LGHDT, CDR2 YNNKEL (reference sequence). V lost 0 bases and J 11 bases, leaving 10 bases between the germline ends. CDR3 protein: CASSQDKRSYTF. CDR3 DNA sequence: TGTGCCAGCAGCCAAGATAAAAGGTCGTACACCTTC.

This clonotype was detected many times. The chain joins TRBV7-8 to TRBJ2-1; D gene unclear. Germline-derived CDR1 and CDR2 are SGHVS and FQNEAQ. This CDR3 region has 13 residues. Between the trimmed V and J ends, which lost 5 bases and 2 bases, there was a span of 7 bases. Written as DNA, the CDR3 is TGTGCCAGCAGCCCACGGACCTACAATGAGCAGTTCTTC. Protein: CASSPRTYNEQFF.

The V and J genes are TRBV10-1 and TRBJ1-6; maybe TRBD1 (5 bases). V was shortened by 4 bases and J by 7 bases, with 5 bases between the two germline ends. CDR3 length: 12 residues. Germline CDR1 reads WNHNN; CDR2 reads SYGVQD (reference sequence). The CDR3 region is CASSGGNSPLHF. The CDR3 nucleotides read TGCGCCAGCAGTGGGGGCAATTCACCCCTCCACTTT.

In the case of this clonotype: Germline is not matched at one junction end, which may reflect a read error. The genes are TRBV18 and TRBJ2-1; 8 bases are shared with TRBD1. The CDR3 is 16 amino acids. Germline V gene data show CDR1 as KGHSH and CDR2 as LQKENI. The CDR3 DNA reads TGTGCCAGCTCACCACTTGTGGGACAGGAGAACAATGGGCAGTTCTTC. The encoded protein is CASSPLVGQENNGQFF.

The chain recombines TRBV28 with TRBJ1-6, with D unclear. Germline values: CDR1 MDHEN, CDR2 SYDVKM. This CDR3 spans 10 amino acids. Trimming left V 8 bases short and J 8 bases short, with 4 bases between. CDR3 bases: TGTGCCAGCGGGGATTCACCCCTCCACTTT. Its translation: CASGDSPLHF.

The CDR3 nucleotides are TGTGCCAGCAGTTTATTAGGCAGGGACTATGGCTACACCTTC. Translation: CASSLLGRDYGYTF. The chain recombines TRBV28 with TRBJ1-2; D possibly corresponds to TRBD1 (5 bases). The V gene lost 1 base and the J gene lost 3 bases, with 9 bases spanning the gap. The CDR3 extends over 14 amino acids. The V gene's germline CDR1 is MDHEN and CDR2 SYDVKM.

V gene TRBV5-5 combines with J gene TRBJ2-3, with D uncertain. In germline, CDR1 is SGHKS, CDR2 YYEKEE (reference sequence). V was trimmed by 2 bases and J by 8 bases, leaving 9 bases between them. The CDR3 covers 12 residues. In DNA form, the CDR3 reads TGTGCCAGCAGCTTAACGGGCCCTACGCAGTATTTT. Encoded protein: CASSLTGPTQYF.

The chain employs TRBV6-1 and TRBJ1-2; 8 nucleotides align to TRBD1. Germline CDR1 and CDR2: MNHNS and SASEGT. After removal of 7 bases from V and 4 bases from J, the junction contained 5 bases not matched to a gene. This CDR3 is 13 amino acids long. CDR3 sequence reads: CASNQGQAYGYTF. The CDR3 nucleotides are TGTGCCAGCAACCAGGGACAGGCCTATGGCTACACCTTC.

CDR3 in amino acids: CASSSILGESGGEQFF. CDR3 DNA: TGTGCCAGCAGCTCCATCTTAGGGGAGTCCGGGGGGGAGCAGTTCTTC. The V gene is TRBV11-2, the J gene TRBJ2-1; 7 nucleotides match TRBD2. Germline CDR1 SGHAT, CDR2 FQNNGV. V lost 4 bases, J lost 10 bases, and 16 bases stayed unmatched. This CDR3 spans 16 amino acids. The whole variable domain, remainder taken from reference TRBV11-2 and TRBJ2-1, is EAGVAQSPRYKIIEKRQSVAFWCNPISGHATLYWYQQILGQGPKLLIQFQNNGVVDDSQLPKDRFSAERLKGVDSTLKIQPAKLEDSAVYLCASSSILGESGGEQFFGPGTRLTVL.

The rearrangement joins TRBV10-3 to TRBJ2-7; 9 positions agree with TRBD2. This CDR3 is 15 amino acids long. Germline trimming cut 6 bases from V and 0 bases from J; bases unmatched to any gene: 6. Germline V gene sequence: CDR1 ENHRY, CDR2 SYGVKD. The CDR3 spells CAIRPSSGNSYEQYF. The CDR3 DNA reads as TGTGCCATCAGACCCTCTAGCGGGAACTCCTACGAGCAGTACTTC.

This clonotype was picked up one time. The chain has TRBV12-3 or TRBV12-4 and TRBJ1-6; 9 bases match TRBD1. The J segment lost 9 bases and the V segment lost 10 bases, leaving 10 bases of the junction unmatched. The CDR3 loop spans 14 amino acids. Here the CDR3 DNA reads TGTGCCATCGCACAGGGGGCACGTATTTCACCCCTCCACTTT. Its translation is CAIAQGARISPLHF.

V is TRBV19 and J is TRBJ1-1, with TRBD1 identical over 8 bases. The CDR3 extends over 13 amino acids. Per germline, CDR1 LNHDA and CDR2 SQIVND (reference sequence). V shed 4 bases, J shed 5 bases, and the junction held 3 bases outside the gene matches. This chain's CDR3 is CASSNTGGTEAFF. The CDR3 DNA sequence: TGTGCCAGTAGTAATACAGGGGGAACTGAAGCTTTCTTT.

This clonotype was seen only a few times. The rearrangement uses TRBV7-3 and TRBJ2-3, with D perhaps assigned TRBD1 or TRBD2 (6 bases each). Deletions cut 4 bases from V and 2 bases from J, with 16 bases between. Germline assignment: CDR1 SGHTA and CDR2 FQGTGA. CDR3 size: 16 residues. The CDR3 sequence: CASSWGPGLNTDTQYF. The CDR3 DNA is TGTGCCAGCAGCTGGGGGCCGGGACTTAACACAGATACGCAGTATTTT.

J is TRBJ2-1 and V is TRBV6-2 or TRBV6-3; 9 nucleotides match TRBD1. The germline CDR1 and CDR2 sequences are MNHEY and SVGEGT. The CDR3 has 17 residues. Losses at the gene ends were 5 bases for V and 2 bases for J; bases not matched to a gene: 10. The chain's CDR3 is CASSTHPDRGTYNEQFF. CDR3 in DNA: TGTGCCAGCAGTACCCACCCCGACAGGGGGACCTACAATGAGCAGTTCTTC.

This clonotype was recorded a few times. This chain links TRBV12-3 or TRBV12-4 with TRBJ2-2, with a weak D call TRBD2 (5 bases). Between the trimmed V and J ends, which lost 3 bases and 3 bases, there was a span of 14 bases. The CDR3 is 16 amino acids. The chain's CDR3 is CASSFLGLGDTGELFF. CDR3 nucleotides: TGTGCCAGCAGTTTCTTAGGGCTGGGAGACACCGGGGAGCTGTTTTTT.

In this sample, this clonotype turned up a few times. The V call is TRBV2, the J call TRBJ1-6; 7 bases line up with TRBD1. The V gene's germline CDR1 is SNHLY and CDR2 FYNNEI. The V gene end was trimmed by 3 bases and the J gene end by 7 bases; junction bases not matched to a gene: 6. The CDR3 is 15 residues long. CDR3 nucleotides: TGTGCCAGCAGTGAGGGGCAGGGGGGGAATTCACCCCTCCACTTT. Residues: CASSEGQGGNSPLHF.

Note on this clonotype: A much larger clone sits a single nucleotide away, making a read error possible. The rearrangement links TRBV2 to TRBJ2-3, with unresolved D. The CDR3 contains 14 residues. Germline V CDR1 and CDR2: SNHLY, FYNNEI. V was shortened by 4 bases and J by 4 bases, with 12 bases between the two germline ends. CDR3 protein: CASSGPSSADTQYF. CDR3 DNA sequence: TGTGCCAGCAGTGGACCGAGCAGCGCAGATACGCAGTATTTT.

This clonotype has only a few counts. V usage is TRBV24-1 and J usage is TRBJ2-1; perhaps TRBD1 as D (6 bases). V shed 0 bases and J shed 9 bases, with 11 bases lying between them. The CDR3 consists of 14 residues. CDR1 KGHDR and CDR2 SFDVKD come from the germline V gene. In nucleotides, the CDR3 is TGTGCCACCAGTGATTTGGGGACAAGGGGTGAGCAGTTCTTC. Its translation: CATSDLGTRGEQFF.

This clonotype has at least ten counts. In DNA, the CDR3 is TGTGCCAGCAGCTTGCCCTCCGGGACAGGCATCTACAATGAGCAGTTCTTC. This sequence encodes CASSLPSGTGIYNEQFF. The chain employs TRBV7-3 and TRBJ2-1; TRBD1 matches at 8 bases. The CDR3 runs to 17 residues. The germline gives CDR1 SGHTA, CDR2 FQGTGA. Trimming removed 3 bases from V and 3 bases from J; junction bases left unmatched: 10.

The sample holds a few counts of this clonotype. The rearrangement links TRBV3-1 to TRBJ1-4; D is unresolved. There are 16 residues in the CDR3. The germline CDR1 and CDR2 sequences are LGHDT and YNNKEL (reference sequence). Trimming cost V 1 base and J 0 bases, with 9 bases left between them. The CDR3 here is CASSQAGRATNEKLFF. The CDR3 DNA reads as TGTGCCAGCAGCCAAGCAGGACGGGCAACTAATGAAAAACTGTTTTTT.

This clonotype was recorded a few times. V is TRBV3-1 and J is TRBJ1-3; D ambiguous. CDR1 LGHDT and CDR2 YNNKEL come from the germline V gene (reference sequence). The CDR3 length is 11 residues. The V end lost 3 bases, the J end lost 8 bases, and 5 bases lay between the germline ends. CDR3 bases: TGTGCCAGCAGCCAGCTGGACACCATATATTTT. It translates to CASSQLDTIYF.

This clonotype was counted a few times. This chain uses TRBV27 with TRBJ1-2; 8 nucleotides match TRBD1. V lost 4 bases, J lost 4 bases, and 5 bases stayed unmatched. Germline V gene data show CDR1 as MNHEY and CDR2 as SMNVEV (reference sequence). This CDR3 comprises 14 residues. CDR3 nucleotides: TGTGCCAGCAGTTCCGGACAGGGCATCTATGGCTACACCTTC. Protein: CASSSGQGIYGYTF.

The chain combines TRBV28 with TRBJ2-3; D remains ambiguous. The V gene lost 8 bases and the J gene lost 2 bases, with 14 bases spanning the gap. The CDR3 spans 14 residues. Looked up from germline, CDR1 is MDHEN and CDR2 is SYDVKM. The CDR3 bases are TGTGCCAGCCCCCCCGGGCCGAACACAGATACGCAGTATTTT. Protein: CASPPGPNTDTQYF.

This chain uses TRBV30 with TRBJ1-6; 9 bases are a match to TRBD1. Germline CDR1 reads GTSNPN; CDR2 reads SVGIG (reference sequence). Unmatched junction bases numbered 6, after V lost 5 bases and J lost 10 bases. The CDR3 has 13 residues. The CDR3: CAWVGQGGSPLHF. The DNA for the CDR3 is TGTGCCTGGGTGGGACAGGGAGGATCACCCCTCCACTTT.

There are a few counts of this clonotype. An end of the junction differs from the germline gene, which may be a read error. CDR3 in DNA: TGCAGTGCGAGAGGGTCAGGGGACTATGGCTACACCTTC. Protein: CSARGSGDYGYTF. The chain links TRBV20-1 to TRBJ1-2, with D maybe TRBD1 (6 bases). In germline, CDR1 is DFQATT, CDR2 SNEGSKA (reference sequence). This CDR3 is built from 13 residues.

This clonotype was detected many times. The rearrangement links TRBV5-6 to TRBJ2-7; D gene uncertain. This CDR3 has 13 residues. The V end was cut by 2 bases, the J end by 2 bases, with 8 bases between. CDR1 and CDR2 from the germline V gene are SGHDT and YYEEEE. Here the CDR3 reads CASSFGRAYEQYF. The CDR3 region has the DNA TGTGCCAGCAGCTTTGGCCGAGCCTACGAGCAGTACTTC.

This clonotype appeared a few times. The rearrangement uses TRBV4-1 and TRBJ2-5; no firm D call. Trimming removed 6 bases at V and 5 bases at J, with 13 bases between. Germline assignment: CDR1 MGHRA and CDR2 YSYEKL. The CDR3 length is 13 residues. CDR3 nucleotides: TGCGCCAGCAGTAGGGTTTTTGGGGAGACCCAGTACTTC. Translated, it gives CASSRVFGETQYF.

This clonotype showed up many times. The CDR3 spells CASSSDLYNEQFF. The CDR3 nucleotides read TGTGCCAGCAGCTCAGATCTCTACAATGAGCAGTTCTTC. The chain recombines TRBV7-8 with TRBJ2-1; D unclear. The germline V gene encodes CDR1 SGHVS and CDR2 FQNEAQ. V lost 4 bases and J lost 3, with 7 bases in between. This CDR3 region has 13 residues.

The chain couples TRBV18 to TRBJ2-5, with D perhaps TRBD1 (5 bases). The CDR3 runs 15 residues. Germline assignment: CDR1 KGHSH and CDR2 LQKENI. With 0 bases removed from V and 5 bases from J, the gap between germline ends came to 13 bases. The CDR3 nucleotides read TGTGCCAGCTCACCACCACCAGGGAATGGGGAGACCCAGTACTTC. It encodes CASSPPPGNGETQYF.

The rearrangement uses TRBV20-1 and TRBJ1-4; D gene unclear. The CDR3 covers 14 residues. Trimming left V 4 bases short and J 0 bases short, with 9 bases between. Per germline, CDR1 DFQATT and CDR2 SNEGSKA (reference sequence). The CDR3 region is CSAIRTTTNEKLFF. CDR3 bases: TGCAGTGCTATTCGGACGACAACTAATGAAAAACTGTTTTTT.